A selection of T cell receptor beta chains follows, all from one sample in a study of cytomegalovirus exposure and HLA in healthy donors. Sequencing was performed with immunoSEQ multiplex PCR; in TCRdb, only in-frame clones are kept and a portion is missing. The sample contains about 92,000 clones, 85% to 95% of which appear only once. The sequenced sample consisted of PBMCs. These receptor sequences come from a young woman in good health and CMV-seropositive. CDR3s include the opening cysteine and the closing phenylalanine or tryptophan. D genes are given only for firm matches. Clone size appears in some rows only: once, few, many, or a class for an expanded clone.

v_gene	j_gene	d_gene	abundance	CDR3nt	CDR3aa
TRBV28	TRBJ1-1	TRBD1	-	TGTGCCAGCAGGGGTACAGGGGGAGCTTTCTTT	CASRGTGGAFF
TRBV5-1	TRBJ2-5	TRBD1	-	TGCGCCAGCAGCTTGCCCCGCTTTCCTGGACAGGGGGCTCGGGAGACCCAGTACTTC	CASSLPRFPGQGARETQYF
TRBV5-1	TRBJ1-4	-	-	TGCGCCAGCAGCTGGCAGTCTAATGAAAAACTGTTTTTT	CASSWQSNEKLFF
TRBV5-6	TRBJ1-5	-	-	TGTGCCAGCAGCGGGGGGGCGGACAATCAGCCCCAGCATTTT	CASSGGADNQPQHF
TRBV2	TRBJ2-3	TRBD2	-	TGTGCCAGCAGTCGAGCGGGAGCCACAGATACGCAGTATTTT	CASSRAGATDTQYF
TRBV30	TRBJ2-3	TRBD2	-	TGTGCCTACAACTTGCTCGGGACTATTGGAGATACGCAGTATTTT	CAYNLLGTIGDTQYF
TRBV27	TRBJ2-1	TRBD2	-	TGTGCCAGCAGTTTATTTGCTAGCGGGAGTGGTTACAATGAGCAGTTCTTC	CASSLFASGSGYNEQFF
TRBV28	TRBJ1-5	TRBD1	-	TGTGCCAGCAGTTCGGACAGGCAAGAGCCGGATCAGCCCCAGCATTTT	CASSSDRQEPDQPQHF
TRBV5-1	TRBJ2-4	-	few	TGCGCCAGCAGCTTGCCCCAGGCAGCCAAAAACATTCAGTACTTC	CASSLPQAAKNIQYF
TRBV19	TRBJ2-3	-	-	TGTGCCAGTAGTTTAGGTGGGGGCGCAAGCCTCGGTTACACAGATACGCAGTATTTT	CASSLGGGASLGYTDTQYF
TRBV12-5	TRBJ2-1	-	-	TGTGCTAGTGGTTTGAGCCAGGTAGCCTACAATGAGCAGTTCTTC	CASGLSQVAYNEQFF
TRBV11-2	TRBJ1-4	-	once	TGTGCCAGCAGCCAGGGGAGGGCTAATGAAAAACTGTTTTTT	CASSQGRANEKLFF
TRBV4-3	TRBJ2-7	TRBD2	-	TGCGCCAGCAGCCAAGGCCTGCGATCCCTTAGCGGGAGTAGGTCCTACGAGCAGTACTTC	CASSQGLRSLSGSRSYEQYF
TRBV30	TRBJ2-2	TRBD2	-	TGTGCCTGGTACGGACAGGGACTAGCGGCCAACCCGAACACCGGGGAGCTGTTTTTT	CAWYGQGLAANPNTGELFF
TRBV11-2	TRBJ2-2	-	-	TGTGCCAGCAGCTTAGTGGGCGGGATCAACACCGGGGAGCTGTTTTTT	CASSLVGGINTGELFF
TRBV28	TRBJ2-3	-	-	TGTGCCAGCAGTGCCGGGGACTTCCGCACAGATACGCAGTATTTT	CASSAGDFRTDTQYF
TRBV5-1	TRBJ2-3	TRBD2	-	TGCGCCAGCAGCTTACAAGCGGGAGGGGGGGATACGCAGTATTTT	CASSLQAGGGDTQYF
TRBV11-2	TRBJ2-5	-	-	TGTGCCAGCACCGCCGGACTATCCGAGACCCAGTACTTC	CASTAGLSETQYF
TRBV5-6	TRBJ1-1	-	-	TGTGCCAGCCATCCACGGGGGGGTATTACTGAAGCTTTCTTT	CASHPRGGITEAFF
TRBV5-4	TRBJ2-1	TRBD2	-	TGTGCCAGCACCTCCGGACTAGCGGGACCCAAAGACCCCTACAATGAGCAGTTCTTC	CASTSGLAGPKDPYNEQFF
TRBV27	TRBJ2-3	TRBD2	-	TGTGCCAGCAGGCAGGCTAGCGGGTACGTCACAGATACGCAGTATTTT	CASRQASGYVTDTQYF
TRBV4-3	TRBJ1-2	TRBD1	-	TGCGCCAGCAGCCAAGGAACAGGGGAGGTATATGGCTACACCTTC	CASSQGTGEVYGYTF
TRBV29-1	TRBJ1-1	-	-	TGCAGCGTTGTTCGGGGGAACACTGAAGCTTTCTTT	CSVVRGNTEAFF
TRBV5-1	TRBJ2-7	-	-	TGCGCCAGCAGCTTTAGCCGGGGGAGCGGAGCAATGGGCGAGCAGTACTTC	CASSFSRGSGAMGEQYF
TRBV7-2	TRBJ1-2	TRBD1	-	TGTGCCAGCAGCTCATGGACAGGGGGTGGCTACACCTTC	CASSSWTGGGYTF
TRBV11-2	TRBJ2-7	-	-	TGTGCCAGCAGCTCCGGGACAACGGTTAACAAGCAGTACTTC	CASSSGTTVNKQYF
TRBV27	TRBJ1-1	-	-	TGTGCCAGCAGCCTCCGCGGAGTTAACACTGAAGCTTTCTTT	CASSLRGVNTEAFF
TRBV30	TRBJ2-3	TRBD2	-	TGTGCCTGGACCGCACTAGGGAGGGCCCCTAGGCCAGATACGCAGTATTTT	CAWTALGRAPRPDTQYF
TRBV7-9	TRBJ1-5	TRBD1	-	TGTGCCAGCAGCTTAGAGTGGAGGACAGGGGTTAGCAATCAGCCCCAGCATTTT	CASSLEWRTGVSNQPQHF
TRBV18	TRBJ2-5	TRBD1	-	TGTGCCAGCTCACCACAGCGGGACAGGGAAGAGACCCAGTACTTC	CASSPQRDREETQYF
TRBV4-2	TRBJ2-1	TRBD2	-	TGTGCCAGCAGCCCACAACTAGCGGAAGGTTACGATGAGCAGTTCTTC	CASSPQLAEGYDEQFF
TRBV6-5	TRBJ1-1	-	once	TGTGCCAGCCGGCAGGGGAACACTGAAGCTTTCTTT	CASRQGNTEAFF
TRBV30	TRBJ1-2	-	-	TGTGCCTGGAACCCGGGTGGGGACTGGGGCTACACCTTC	CAWNPGGDWGYTF
TRBV11-2	TRBJ2-7	-	-	TGTGCCAGCAGCTTAGAAAGGGGGTCCTACGAGCAGTACTTC	CASSLERGSYEQYF
TRBV5-4	TRBJ2-7	TRBD2	-	TGTGCCAGCAGCTTTGGGACTAGCTCCTACGAGCAGTACTTC	CASSFGTSSYEQYF
TRBV18	TRBJ2-1	-	-	TGTGCCAGCTCACCCCTTACTACCCCTAATGAGCAGTTCTTC	CASSPLTTPNEQFF
TRBV30	TRBJ1-6	-	-	TGTGCCTGGAGTGTACTCCCCCCGGGCGGGGATTCACCCCTCCACTTT	CAWSVLPPGGDSPLHF
TRBV4-3	TRBJ2-3	-	-	TGCGCCAGCAGCCCAGGGGCCTCTCGGGGGGCGGAAGATACGCAGTATTTT	CASSPGASRGAEDTQYF
TRBV29-1	TRBJ2-1	-	-	TGCAGCGTTTATACGGTGGTAAACTACAATGAGCAGTTCTTC	CSVYTVVNYNEQFF
TRBV11-3	TRBJ2-2	TRBD2	-	TGTGCCAGCAGCTTAGATCACGGGGGGAAGAACACCGGGGAGCTGTTTTTT	CASSLDHGGKNTGELFF
TRBV4-2	TRBJ2-7	TRBD2	-	TGTGCCAGCAGCGACAGCGGGAGAACGTCCTACGAGCAGTACTTC	CASSDSGRTSYEQYF
TRBV7-8	TRBJ1-1	TRBD1	-	TGTGCCAGCAGCTTAGGACAGGGGTCTGAAGCTTTCTTT	CASSLGQGSEAFF
TRBV5-1	TRBJ2-1	TRBD2	-	TGCGCCAGCAGCCCGGGACTAGCGGGAGGGCCGAATGAGCAGTTCTTC	CASSPGLAGGPNEQFF
TRBV6-4	TRBJ2-3	-	-	TGTGCCAGCAGCGCCGGGACTGGGGGCACAGATACGCAGTATTTT	CASSAGTGGTDTQYF
TRBV6-5	TRBJ1-2	-	-	TGTGCCAGCGGGGTAGGGGCGCGGTATGGCTACACCTTC	CASGVGARYGYTF
TRBV1	TRBJ1-5	-	-	TGCACCAGCAGCCGAAACAGGGGTATTAGAGATCAGCCCCAGCATTTT	CTSSRNRGIRDQPQHF
TRBV28	TRBJ1-2	-	-	TGTGCCAGCAGTTTAGTTGTACAGGGAAGGTATGGCTACACCTTC	CASSLVVQGRYGYTF
TRBV5-1	TRBJ1-3	TRBD1	-	TGCGCCAGCAGCTTGCAGGGGGAATCTGGAAACACCATATATTTT	CASSLQGESGNTIYF
TRBV7-6	TRBJ2-7	TRBD2	few	TGTGCCAGCAGCCAGCGGGAGGGGAACGAGCAGTACTTC	CASSQREGNEQYF
TRBV10-3	TRBJ2-1	TRBD1	-	TGTGCCATCAGTGATAGGGCAGGGGGAAAAGGAGCCTACAATGAGCAGTTCTTC	CAISDRAGGKGAYNEQFF